Listed here are 30 T cell receptor beta chains from one sample, sequenced in a study of neurological immune-mediated disorders (dated by TCRdb to between 2018 and 2020). The time point label on this specimen signifies: technical triplicate 3. The library was built by means of 5' RACE. The sample was run on an Illumina HiSeq 2500. Using fastp at Q25 and MiXCR, TCRdb reprocessed the public reads and kept productive beta chains. Every distinct CDR3 protein forms one entry, paired with its most common genes and DNA. The sample records tens of thousands of distinct CDR3 sequences, around 17% of which are singletons. 4.9% of the sample belongs to the ten largest clones. The material sequenced was CD4+ T cells from blood. These receptors all come from a female donor with HTLV-1-associated myelopathy (HAM/TSP).

This clonotype came up many times. The chain uses TRBV11-2 and TRBJ1-2, with TRBD1 matching over 10 bases. The CDR3 runs 14 residues. Germline CDR1 SGHAT, CDR2 FQNNGV. V lost 6 bases to trimming and J lost 3 bases; unmatched junction nucleotides: 4. The CDR3 spells CASRAGTGDYGYTF. The CDR3 DNA is TGTGCCAGCAGAGCCGGGACAGGGGACTATGGCTACACCTTC. Filled out from reference TRBV11-2 and TRBJ1-2, the complete variable domain reads EAGVAQSPRYKIIEKRQSVAFWCNPISGHATLYWYQQILGQGPKLLIQFQNNGVVDDSQLPKDRFSAERLKGVDSTLKIQPAKLEDSAVYLCASRAGTGDYGYTFGSGTRLTVV.

In this sample, this clonotype turned up a few times. The chain recombines TRBV20-1 with TRBJ2-1; 10 nucleotides align to TRBD1. Per germline, CDR1 DFQATT and CDR2 SNEGSKA (reference sequence). The CDR3 consists of 16 residues. With V trimmed by 2 bases and J by 6 bases, 10 bases remained unmatched. The CDR3 loop is CSARHLWGQGFNEQFF. CDR3 DNA sequence: TGCAGTGCTAGACATCTTTGGGGACAGGGGTTCAATGAGCAGTTCTTC.

This clonotype was recorded many times. The J gene is TRBJ2-6, the V gene TRBV7-2; D unresolved. The V end lost 5 bases, the J end lost 2 bases, and 13 bases lay between the germline ends. The CDR3 covers 16 residues. Germline CDR1 reads SGHTA; CDR2 reads FQGNSA. The CDR3 sequence is CASSRARSAGANVLTF. CDR3 nucleotides: TGTGCCAGCAGCCGCGCCCGTTCGGCTGGGGCCAACGTCCTGACTTTC.

This clonotype has at least ten counts. This sequence joins TRBV24-1 and TRBJ2-1; the match to TRBD2 covers 9 bases. Per germline, CDR1 KGHDR and CDR2 SFDVKD. This CDR3 is 17 amino acids long. The V gene end was trimmed by 0 bases and the J gene end by 7 bases; junction bases not matched to a gene: 9. The CDR3 sequence is CATSDLPSGNRENEQFF. The DNA for the CDR3 is TGTGCCACCAGTGATTTGCCTAGCGGGAATCGGGAGAATGAGCAGTTCTTC.

This clonotype was counted a single time. The CDR3 sequence: CSVVFFGTSGVSGTQYF. CDR3 coding DNA: TGCAGCGTGGTCTTCTTCGGGACTAGCGGGGTATCAGGGACCCAGTACTTC. The chain carries TRBV29-1 and TRBJ2-5; TRBD2 matches 13 bases. The CDR3 has 17 residues. Trimming removed 6 bases from V and 7 bases from J; junction bases left unmatched: 17. The germline V gene has CDR1 SQVTM and CDR2 ANQGSEA.

Only a few counts were recorded for this clonotype. The chain joins TRBV6-2 or TRBV6-3 to TRBJ2-3; 8 bases are a match to TRBD2. This CDR3 comprises 16 residues. Germline V CDR1 and CDR2: MNHEY, SVGEGT. V dropped 4 bases and J dropped 2; count of bases not matched to a gene: 8. The CDR3 loop is CASSFLMTSATDTQYF. As DNA, the CDR3 is TGTGCCAGCAGTTTCCTCATGACTAGCGCCACAGATACGCAGTATTTT.

This clonotype was detected ten times or more. A much larger clone lies a single base off, so this may be a read error. The chain is built from TRBV10-3 and TRBJ2-6; no clear D. CDR1 ENHRY and CDR2 SYGVKD come from the germline V gene. The CDR3 contains 14 residues. CDR3 loop: CVTSERSGANVLTF. The CDR3 bases are TGTGTCACCTCTGAGAGGTCTGGGGCCAACGTCCTGACTTTC.

Many counts were recorded for this clonotype. The V and J genes are TRBV7-2 and TRBJ2-3; maybe TRBD1 (5 bases). This CDR3 is built from 11 residues. The V gene lost 5 bases and the J gene lost 14 bases, with 14 bases spanning the gap. Germline-derived CDR1 and CDR2 are SGHTA and FQGNSA. The CDR3 nucleotides read TGTGCCAGCAGCCCTGGGGCTGTTCCGTATTTT. Translating it yields CASSPGAVPYF.

This clonotype was recorded many times. The chain recombines TRBV7-2 with TRBJ1-4, with TRBD1 identical over 8 bases. CDR1 is SGHTA and CDR2 is FQGNSA in the germline V gene. Unmatched junction bases numbered 5, after V lost 7 bases and J lost 7 bases. The CDR3 is 13 amino acids. In DNA, the CDR3 is TGTGCCAGCAAAGGACAGGGAGGTGAAAAACTGTTTTTT. Translating it yields CASKGQGGEKLFF.

The CDR3 reads CASSLAGSPPDGYTF. CDR3 DNA: TGCGCCAGCAGCTTGGCCGGGTCCCCCCCGGATGGCTACACCTTC. This chain joins TRBV5-1 and TRBJ1-2; D is unclear. The CDR3 consists of 15 residues. V dropped 0 bases and J dropped 6 bases, with 15 bases sitting between them. Germline values: CDR1 SGHRS, CDR2 YFSETQ.

Judged by abundance, this clonotype is medium-sized. V usage is TRBV20-1 and J usage is TRBJ1-6; TRBD1 matches at 10 bases. Per germline, CDR1 DFQATT and CDR2 SNEGSKA (reference sequence). J was trimmed by 8 bases and V by 1 base; bases with no gene match: 2. There are 14 residues in the CDR3. CDR3 loop: CSARAGTGDSPLHF. The CDR3 DNA is TGCAGTGCTAGAGCCGGGACAGGGGATTCACCCCTCCACTTT.

The chain employs TRBV4-1 and TRBJ2-3; tentative D call: TRBD2 (5 bases). Trimming cost V 10 bases and J 3 bases, with 17 bases left between them. This CDR3 is 14 amino acids long. Germline assignment: CDR1 MGHRA and CDR2 YSYEKL. The CDR3 DNA sequence: TGCGCCATCCGGGATGTCGGAAAAACAGATACGCAGTATTTT. This gives the protein CAIRDVGKTDTQYF.

The chain links TRBV21-1 to TRBJ2-2; TRBD1, the table's D call, lacks a check against the DNA. TRBV21-1 is labeled a pseudogene. CDR3 length equals 13 residues. Here the CDR3 reads CASSPPAGGELFF. Written as DNA, the CDR3 is TGTGCCAGCAGCCCCCCGGCGGGCGGGGAGCTGTTTTTT.

The chain links TRBV5-1 to TRBJ1-3; D unclear. This CDR3 spans 14 amino acids. V was shortened by 0 bases and J by 0 bases, with 4 bases between the two germline ends. Germline V CDR1 and CDR2: SGHRS, YFSETQ. The CDR3 nucleotides read TGCGCCAGCAGCTTGGGTAGCTCTGGAAACACCATATATTTT. It yields the protein CASSLGSSGNTIYF.

In its sample, this clonotype is medium-sized. The chain has TRBV20-1 and TRBJ1-1; D is unresolved. This CDR3 spans 12 amino acids. Trimming cost V 3 bases and J 3 bases, with 8 bases left between them. CDR1 is DFQATT, CDR2 SNEGSKA, per germline (reference sequence). This CDR3 reads CSARPRDTEAFF. CDR3 in DNA: TGCAGTGCTAGGCCGAGGGACACTGAAGCTTTCTTT.

There are many counts of this clonotype. The genes are TRBV7-9 and TRBJ1-3; D is unresolved. The CDR3 length is 16 residues. Trimming shortened V by 5 bases and J by 0 bases, and 14 bases separated the two germline ends. CDR1 and CDR2 (germline): SEHNR, FQNEAQ (reference sequence). CDR3 sequence reads: CASSVERSLSGNTIYF. The CDR3 bases are TGTGCCAGCAGCGTGGAGAGATCCCTCTCTGGAAACACCATATATTTT.

Ten or more counts support this clonotype. CDR3 in DNA: TGCAGTGCGGATAGCGGGGTTAGGGAGACCCAGTACTTC. This encodes CSADSGVRETQYF. The gene calls are TRBV20-1 and TRBJ2-5, with TRBD2 matching 8 bases. The ends lost 6 bases at V and 5 bases at J; junction bases unmatched: 8. The CDR3 sequence is 13 residues long. CDR1 is DFQATT and CDR2 is SNEGSKA in the germline V gene (reference sequence).

This clonotype showed up many times. The junction does not match germline at one end; this may be a read error. The rearrangement joins TRBV10-3 to TRBJ1-3; no clear D. This CDR3 comprises 13 residues. CDR1 ENHRY and CDR2 SYGVKD come from the germline V gene. The CDR3 DNA reads as TGTGCCATCCGTGACCACTCTGGAAACACCATATATTTT. Encoded protein: CAIRDHSGNTIYF.

This clonotype has ten or more counts. The chain uses TRBV20-1 and TRBJ1-1; TRBD1 is a possible D gene (6 bases). Trimming stripped 2 bases from V and 4 bases from J, with 11 bases between. CDR3 length equals 13 residues. Per the germline V gene, CDR1 is DFQATT and CDR2 is SNEGSKA (reference sequence). CDR3 sequence reads: CSARSGGGTEAFF. In DNA form, the CDR3 reads TGCAGTGCTAGATCTGGAGGGGGCACTGAAGCTTTCTTT.

This clonotype was seen at least ten times. The chain has TRBV5-1 and TRBJ2-7, with TRBD2 matching 8 bases. From germline, CDR1 is SGHRS and CDR2 YFSETQ. The CDR3 runs to 14 residues. V was pared by 1 base and J by 0 bases, with 0 bases of the junction left unmatched. DNA for the CDR3: TGCGCCAGCAGCTTGAGCGGGGGCTCCTACGAGCAGTACTTC. Translated: CASSLSGGSYEQYF.

V gene TRBV5-1 combines with J gene TRBJ2-4; TRBD2 agrees at 10 bases. The CDR3 covers 15 residues. The trim removed 3 bases at V and 6 bases at J, leaving 6 bases unmatched. Germline loops: CDR1 SGHRS, CDR2 YFSETQ. CDR3 region: CASSYLGTSVNIQYF. For the CDR3, the DNA is TGCGCCAGCAGCTATCTCGGGACTAGCGTAAACATTCAGTACTTC.

This clonotype was counted many times. This chain connects TRBV20-1 to TRBJ2-3; tentatively, D is TRBD2 (5 bases). The ends were cut back, 3 bases at V and 5 bases at J, with 9 bases in the middle. The germline gives CDR1 DFQATT, CDR2 SNEGSKA (reference sequence). CDR3 length: 12 amino acids. DNA for the CDR3: TGCAGTGCTAGGACGAGCGGAGATACGCAGTATTTT. Protein: CSARTSGDTQYF.

This clonotype was detected many times. J is TRBJ2-1 and V is TRBV24-1; D gene unclear. V gave up 5 bases and J gave up 12 bases, with 19 bases separating them. The CDR3 length is 14 residues. The germline V gene has CDR1 KGHDR and CDR2 SFDVKD. The CDR3 coding sequence is TGTGCCACCAGTGGAGTTGGGATTTCGAGTGCGCAGTTCTTC. It codes for CATSGVGISSAQFF.

This clonotype has a count of ten or more. The chain combines TRBV5-5 with TRBJ2-2, with D unresolved. Germline V gives CDR1 SGHKS, CDR2 YYEKEE (reference sequence). This CDR3 has 16 amino acids. V was shortened by 2 bases and J by 1 base, with 12 bases between the two germline ends. Here the CDR3 DNA reads TGTGCCAGCAGCTTTGGGCTAGGTGGGAACACCGGGGAGCTGTTTTTT. It yields the protein CASSFGLGGNTGELFF.

This clonotype was detected ten times or more. The rearrangement uses TRBV5-6 and TRBJ2-1; D gene ambiguous. V was pared by 0 bases and J by 3 bases, with 13 bases between. The CDR3 consists of 16 residues. CDR1 SGHDT and CDR2 YYEEEE come from the germline V gene. This CDR3 reads CASSLDTSSIYNEQFF. CDR3 in DNA: TGTGCCAGCAGCTTGGACACCTCATCCATCTACAATGAGCAGTTCTTC.

There are many counts of this clonotype. The V and J genes are TRBV29-1 and TRBJ1-4, with no clear D. V shed 1 base and J shed 7 bases, with 7 bases lying between them. This CDR3 is built from 12 residues. CDR1 and CDR2 (germline): SQVTM, ANQGSEA. In DNA, the CDR3 is TGCAGCGTTGAAGGTGTAGGTGAAAAACTGTTTTTT. Translating it yields CSVEGVGEKLFF.

This clonotype was picked up many times. The CDR3 DNA reads as TGCAGCGTTGCCGGATCTTTCGGGGCAAACATTCAGTACTTC. Encoded protein: CSVAGSFGANIQYF. The V call is TRBV29-1, the J call TRBJ2-4; D assignment may be TRBD1 or TRBD2 (5 bases each). CDR1 and CDR2 from the germline V gene are SQVTM and ANQGSEA. The CDR3 is made up of 14 amino acids. V was shortened by 4 bases and J by 6 bases, with 16 bases between the two germline ends.

Points on this clonotype: A junction boundary mismatches the germline segment, possibly from a read error. The chain combines TRBV5-1 with TRBJ1-2; D is undetermined. From germline, CDR1 is SGHRS and CDR2 YFSETQ. The length of the CDR3 is 13 residues. CDR3 sequence: CASSLHDNYGYTF. The CDR3 nucleotides read TGTGCCAGCAGCTTACATGATAACTATGGCTACACCTTC.

This clonotype was seen repeatedly, ten times or more. The J gene is TRBJ1-1, the V gene TRBV19; perhaps TRBD1 as D (5 bases). Germline CDR1 is LNHDA and CDR2 is SQIVND (reference sequence). Trimming removed 3 bases at V and 2 bases at J, with 7 bases between. The length of the CDR3 is 13 residues. The chain's CDR3 is CASSIQGNTEAFF. The CDR3 DNA reads as TGTGCCAGTAGTATCCAGGGAAACACTGAAGCTTTCTTT.

This clonotype was seen repeatedly, ten times or more. The chain is built from TRBV18 and TRBJ2-7, with 7 bases identical to TRBD1. The V segment lost 6 bases and the J segment 5 bases; nucleotides outside the gene matches: 10. This CDR3 spans 14 amino acids. Per germline, CDR1 KGHSH and CDR2 LQKENI. CDR3 region: CASSLLQGPHEQYF. The CDR3 nucleotides read TGTGCCAGCTCGTTATTACAGGGGCCCCACGAGCAGTACTTC. Complete variable domain (other parts from reference TRBV18 and TRBJ2-7): NAGVMQNPRHLVRRRGQEARLRCSPMKGHSHVYWYRQLPEEGLKFMVYLQKENIIDESGMPKERFSAEFPKEGPSILRIQQVVRGDSAAYFCASSLLQGPHEQYFGPGTRLTVT.